Following are 6 T cell receptor beta chains from one sample sequenced in a study of shared clonotypes between healthy human individuals. TCRdb keeps only in-frame clones here, not all; method: immunoSEQ multiplex PCR. The sample holds hundreds of thousands of clones; around 78% are singletons and the top ten take around 1.8%. The source material was memory CD4+ T cells sorted from blood. Documented subset: CD45RA-negative fraction. All receptors derive from a woman in her thirties in good health.

J is TRBJ2-7 and V is TRBV19; 10 nucleotides align to TRBD2. Germline CDR1 LNHDA, CDR2 SQIVND (reference sequence). The CDR3 loop spans 17 amino acids. Trimming took 3 bases from V and 4 from J; bases not matched to a gene: 12. CDR3 coding DNA: TGTGCCAGTAGTATCCGGACTAGCGGAGACCGGGTTTACGAGCAGTACTTC. It encodes CASSIRTSGDRVYEQYF.

The rearrangement uses TRBV5-4 and TRBJ2-5; D is possibly TRBD1 (9 bases). The closer fit of TRBJ2-7 to the DNA end suggests the J call may be wrong. Germline CDR1 is SGHNT and CDR2 is YYREEE (reference sequence). This CDR3 region has 17 residues. This CDR3 reads CASSTPAGGQGPNEQYF. DNA for the CDR3: TGTGCCAGCAGCACCCCCGCGGGGGGACAGGGTCCCAACGAGCAGTACTTC.

This clone has a count of ten or more. Other DNA sequences in this sample translate to the same CDR3. This chain uses TRBV2 with TRBJ2-5; D is unresolved. CDR1 and CDR2 (germline): SNHLY, FYNNEI. V lost 2 bases to trimming and J lost 4 bases, with 5 bases between them. This CDR3 region has 12 residues. CDR3 loop: CASSERRETQYF. CDR3 in DNA: TGTGCCAGCAGTGAAAGGAGAGAGACCCAGTACTTC.

This clone has just a few counts. Additional DNA sequences in this sample encode the identical CDR3. The chain joins TRBV7-6 to TRBJ2-7; 12 nucleotides match TRBD2. Germline CDR1 is SGHVS and CDR2 is FNYEAQ. The V segment lost 3 bases and the J segment 4 bases; nucleotides outside the gene matches: 1. This CDR3 contains 14 residues. CDR3 nucleotides: TGTGCCAGCAGCTTTGGACTAGCGGGGTACGAGCAGTACTTC. Encoded protein: CASSFGLAGYEQYF.

This clone has just a few counts. J is TRBJ2-5 and V is TRBV25-1; the D is unclear. The CDR3 spans 15 residues. CDR1 is MGHDK and CDR2 is SYGVNS in the germline V gene. The V gene lost 2 bases and the J gene lost 2 bases, with 12 bases spanning the gap. The CDR3 nucleotides read TGTGCCAGCAGTGAAGGTTTGTTAGGACAAGAGACCCAGTACTTC. Its protein product is CASSEGLLGQETQYF.

In the case of this clone: At the DNA level, this CDR3 is encoded by other sequences in the same sample as well. The V gene is TRBV5-4, the J gene TRBJ2-3; D remains unclear. The CDR3 spans 16 residues. The germline V gene encodes CDR1 SGHNT and CDR2 YYREEE (reference sequence). V was pared by 4 bases and J by 0 bases, with 15 bases between. The CDR3 nucleotides are TGTGCCAGCAGCCTGGGCGGTTCCCTTAGCACAGATACGCAGTATTTT. It codes for CASSLGGSLSTDTQYF.